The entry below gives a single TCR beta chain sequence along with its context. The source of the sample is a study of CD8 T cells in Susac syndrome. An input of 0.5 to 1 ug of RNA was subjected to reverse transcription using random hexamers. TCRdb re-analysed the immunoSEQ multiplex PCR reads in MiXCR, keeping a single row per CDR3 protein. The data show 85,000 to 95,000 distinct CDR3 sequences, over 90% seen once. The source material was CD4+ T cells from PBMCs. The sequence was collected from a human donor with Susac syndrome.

The CDR3 nucleotides are TGCGCCAGCAGACTTAACTCGGGACAGGGGAGGAATGAGCAGTTCTTC. Its translation is CASRLNSGQGRNEQFF. This sequence joins TRBV4-1 and TRBJ2-1; 10 bases align to TRBD1. The CDR3 consists of 16 residues. V trimming: 6 bases; J trimming: 7 bases; junction bases outside the gene matches: 12. Germline V gene data show CDR1 as MGHRA and CDR2 as YSYEKL.